This paragraph reports one TCR beta chain. Antigen unknown. This sample was taken from a study of shared clonotypes between healthy human individuals. Points from the study as a whole: An effect of sequencing depth on clonotype sharing among donors was expected.

Germline V gives CDR1 SGDLS, CDR2 YYNGEE. This CDR3 has 15 residues. V dropped 0 bases and J dropped 6; count of bases not matched to a gene: 6. The naive CD8 subset, CD45RO-negative cells positively selected for CCR7, excluded terminally differentiated effector memory CD45RA+ cells. Each donor was a Caucasian adult residing in Nashville, Tennessee. Measured with immunoSEQ multiplex PCR; TCRdb has only the in-frame clones, and not every one. Of 800,000 to 950,000 clones listed, 96% are singletons. V is TRBV9 and J is TRBJ2-1, with TRBD1 matching 7 bases. The receptor was isolated from a man aged 25-45 years in good health. The sequenced sample was naive CD8+ T cells sorted from blood. As DNA, the CDR3 is TGTGCCAGCAGCGTAGGACAGGGTGTGGCCAATGAGCAGTTCTTC. Translation gives CASSVGQGVANEQFF.